These T cell receptor beta chains were read from a single sample in a study of CD8 T cells in ankylosing spondylitis. TCRdb itself ran the 5' RACE reads through MiXCR, one entry per CDR3 protein. The sample consists of a few hundred thousand distinct CDR3 sequences, about 20% of them appearing once. What was sequenced was blood, either unsorted or a sorted T cell fraction (not recorded which). The receptors were sampled from a male donor with ankylosing spondylitis. Each CDR3 is given with its conserved first and last residue. Each record gives: V gene, clone size, D gene, J gene, CDR3 protein, CDR3 DNA. A D gene is named only where the DNA matches it firmly. For some rows the clone size is stated as once, few or many, or as a class when expanded; others skip it.

TRBV7-3	NA	TRBD2	TRBJ2-3	CASSLIAGGTDTQYF	TGTGCCAGCAGCCTCATAGCGGGAGGCACAGATACGCAGTATTTT
TRBV7-9	few	TRBD1	TRBJ1-4	CASSSGQGGEKLFF	TGTGCCAGCAGTTCGGGACAGGGGGGAGAAAAACTGTTTTTT
TRBV3-1	few	TRBD1	TRBJ1-5	CASSQAGQGVKPQHF	TGTGCCAGCAGCCAGGCGGGACAGGGTGTTAAGCCCCAGCATTTT
TRBV28	NA	NA	TRBJ2-3	CASLDRSTDTQYF	TGTGCCAGCCTCGACAGGAGCACAGATACGCAGTATTTT
TRBV20-1	NA	TRBD1	TRBJ2-7	CSARGGRGNEQYF	TGCAGTGCTAGAGGTGGCAGGGGGAACGAGCAGTACTTC
TRBV27	NA	TRBD1	TRBJ1-6	CASRPGQGVVASPLHF	TGTGCCAGCAGACCGGGACAGGGGGTGGTAGCTTCACCCCTCCACTTT
TRBV5-8	many	NA	TRBJ2-7	CASSLRGISYEQYF	TGCGCCAGCAGCCTACGGGGCATCTCCTACGAGCAGTACTTC
TRBV5-1	few	NA	TRBJ2-7	CASSLRGPTYEQYF	TGCGCCAGCAGCTTGAGAGGGCCTACCTACGAGCAGTACTTC
TRBV3-1	NA	NA	TRBJ2-1	CASSQDSGRYNEQFF	TGTGCCAGCAGCCAAGATTCCGGGCGCTACAATGAGCAGTTCTTC
TRBV6-5	few	NA	TRBJ1-3	CASSYGHPISGNTIYF	TGTGCCAGCAGTTATGGACATCCCATCTCTGGAAACACCATATATTTT
TRBV27	NA	TRBD2	TRBJ2-2	CASSSVWFSGRRETGELFF	TGTGCCAGCAGTTCTGTCTGGTTTAGCGGGAGGCGAGAGACCGGGGAGCTGTTTTTT
TRBV6-5	few	TRBD1	TRBJ1-5	CASSYSPRQGAFQPQHF	TGTGCCAGCAGTTACTCCCCTAGACAGGGGGCGTTTCAGCCCCAGCATTTT
TRBV7-3	once	NA	TRBJ1-2	CASSLTGGLFGYTF	TGTGCCAGCAGCTTAACAGGCGGACTCTTCGGCTACACCTTC
TRBV5-6	few	NA	TRBJ2-3	CASSSLGFTQYF	TGTGCCAGCAGCTCATTAGGGTTTACGCAGTATTTT
TRBV7-8	NA	TRBD2	TRBJ2-7	CASSLGSGNSYEQYF	TGTGCCAGCAGCTTAGGTAGCGGGAACTCCTACGAGCAGTACTTC
TRBV3-1	NA	NA	TRBJ2-1	CASRRATEQFF	TGTGCCAGCAGAAGGGCTACTGAGCAGTTCTTC
TRBV11-3	NA	NA	TRBJ2-2	CASSLSGPTHGELFF	TGTGCCAGCAGCTTAAGTGGACCGACCCACGGGGAGCTGTTTTTT
TRBV18	few	NA	TRBJ2-1	CASSGGLENEQFF	TGTGCCAGCTCGGGGGGTTTGGAGAATGAGCAGTTCTTC
TRBV6-2/TRBV6-3	NA	NA	TRBJ1-3	CASSYDGARNTIYF	TGTGCCAGCAGTTACGACGGAGCTAGAAACACCATATATTTT
TRBV5-1	NA	NA	TRBJ2-1	CASSFQGPHNEQFF	TGCGCCAGCAGCTTCCAGGGCCCCCACAATGAGCAGTTCTTC
TRBV15	many	TRBD2	TRBJ2-1	CATSRDLGLAGEQFF	TGTGCCACCAGCAGAGATTTGGGACTAGCCGGTGAGCAGTTCTTC
TRBV4-1	few	NA	TRBJ1-2	CASSQQGNYGYTF	TGCGCCAGCAGCCAACAGGGGAACTATGGCTACACCTTC
TRBV2	NA	TRBD2	TRBJ2-2	CASRVLAGGTGELFF	TGTGCCAGCAGGGTCCTAGCGGGGGGAACCGGGGAGCTGTTTTTT
TRBV5-1	few	NA	TRBJ2-1	CASSGGGSSSYNEQFF	TGCGCCAGCAGCGGCGGGGGCAGTAGCTCCTACAATGAGCAGTTCTTC
TRBV4-2	NA	TRBD1	TRBJ1-2	CASSQDPGGHGYGYTF	TGTGCCAGCAGCCAAGACCCAGGGGGGCATGGATATGGCTACACCTTC
TRBV5-1	few	TRBD2	TRBJ2-4	CASSSGLAGAVDIQYF	TGCGCCAGCAGCTCGGGACTAGCGGGAGCAGTTGACATTCAGTACTTC
TRBV7-9	few	NA	TRBJ2-7	CASSLRQASYEQYF	TGTGCCAGCAGTCTTCGACAGGCCTCCTACGAGCAGTACTTC
TRBV18	few	TRBD1	TRBJ1-2	CASSPSDRDYGYTF	TGTGCCAGCTCACCCAGCGACAGGGATTACGGCTACACCTTC
TRBV12-3/TRBV12-4	NA	NA	TRBJ1-1	CASSPPRHLTEAFF	TGTGCCAGCAGTCCCCCTAGACATCTCACTGAAGCTTTCTTT
TRBV6-2/TRBV6-3	few	NA	TRBJ2-3	CASSYGRRTDTQYF	TGTGCCAGCAGTTACGGGAGGCGCACAGATACGCAGTATTTT
TRBV9	few	TRBD2	TRBJ2-5	CASSAAGGLVETQYF	TGTGCCAGCAGCGCCGCGGGGGGTCTGGTAGAGACCCAGTACTTC
TRBV10-1	NA	NA	TRBJ2-1	CASSRDQAINEQFF	TGCGCCAGCAGCCGGGACCAAGCGATCAATGAGCAGTTCTTC
TRBV7-2	NA	TRBD1	TRBJ1-6	CASSLQGDRAVPLHF	TGTGCCAGCAGCTTACAAGGGGACAGGGCGGTACCCCTCCACTTT
TRBV6-2/TRBV6-3	few	NA	TRBJ1-3	CASSWSVSGNTIYF	TGTGCCAGCAGTTGGTCGGTCTCTGGAAACACCATATATTTT
TRBV7-3	NA	NA	TRBJ1-1	CASSLRGGQNTEAFF	TGTGCCAGCAGCTTAAGGGGGGGACAGAACACTGAAGCTTTCTTT
TRBV5-1	NA	NA	TRBJ2-5	CASSLAWGYQETQYF	TGCGCCAGCAGCTTGGCCTGGGGGTACCAAGAGACCCAGTACTTC
TRBV7-2	NA	NA	TRBJ1-1	CASSLAAGNTEAFF	TGTGCCAGCAGCTTAGCGGCAGGGAACACTGAAGCTTTCTTT
TRBV28	NA	NA	TRBJ2-7	CASSFGIYEQYF	TGTGCCAGCAGTTTCGGTATCTACGAGCAGTACTTC
TRBV7-6	NA	NA	TRBJ2-7	CASSLSEEQYF	TGTGCCAGCAGCTTATCAGAAGAGCAGTACTTC
TRBV13	NA	NA	TRBJ2-3	CASSRPRVAADTQYF	TGTGCCAGCAGCCGCCCAAGGGTAGCGGCGGATACGCAGTATTTT
TRBV9	NA	TRBD2	TRBJ2-7	CASSVGLAGVEQYF	TGTGCCAGCAGCGTAGGACTAGCGGGTGTCGAGCAGTACTTC
TRBV6-5	NA	TRBD1	TRBJ1-2	CASSYDRGRGYTF	TGTGCCAGCAGTTACGACAGGGGTCGTGGCTACACCTTC
TRBV11-2	few	NA	TRBJ1-2	CASSLPASYGYTF	TGTGCCAGCAGCTTGCCCGCTAGCTATGGCTACACCTTC
TRBV13	NA	TRBD1	TRBJ2-7	CASSLIPSIGTGGREQYF	TGTGCCAGCAGCCTGATACCTAGTATCGGGACAGGGGGGCGCGAGCAGTACTTC
TRBV12-3/TRBV12-4	NA	NA	TRBJ2-7	CASRSRVASYEQYF	TGTGCCAGCCGGAGCCGGGTGGCCTCCTACGAGCAGTACTTC
TRBV5-5	NA	NA	TRBJ2-3	CASSSNPGGLGDTQYF	TGTGCCAGCAGCTCAAACCCTGGGGGGCTCGGGGATACGCAGTATTTT
TRBV20-1	NA	TRBD2	TRBJ2-3	CSASSVGRMADTQYF	TGCAGTGCTTCCTCGGTCGGGAGGATGGCAGATACGCAGTATTTT